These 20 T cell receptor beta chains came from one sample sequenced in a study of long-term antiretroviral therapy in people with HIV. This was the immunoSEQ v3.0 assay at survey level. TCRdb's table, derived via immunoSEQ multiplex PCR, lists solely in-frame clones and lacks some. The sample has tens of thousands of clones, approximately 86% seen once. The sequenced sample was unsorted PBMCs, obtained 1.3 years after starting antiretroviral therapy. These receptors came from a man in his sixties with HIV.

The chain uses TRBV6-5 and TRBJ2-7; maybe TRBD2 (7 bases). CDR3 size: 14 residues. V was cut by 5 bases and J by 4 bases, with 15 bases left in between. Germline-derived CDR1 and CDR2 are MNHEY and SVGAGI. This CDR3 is CASSRLEGGYEQYF. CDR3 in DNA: TGTGCCAGCAGTCGCCTCGAGGGGGGGTACGAGCAGTACTTC.

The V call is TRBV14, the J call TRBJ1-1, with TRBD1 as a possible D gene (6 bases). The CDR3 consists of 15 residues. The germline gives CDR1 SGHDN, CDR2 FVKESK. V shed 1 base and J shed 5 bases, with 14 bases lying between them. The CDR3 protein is CASSQVRVRGTEAFF. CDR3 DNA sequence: TGTGCCAGCAGCCAAGTCAGGGTAAGGGGGACTGAAGCTTTCTTT.

This CDR3 reads CASIPTSGGYEQYF. The CDR3 DNA reads TGTGCCAGCATCCCGACTAGCGGGGGCTACGAGCAGTACTTC. V usage is TRBV6-1 and J usage is TRBJ2-7; TRBD2 matches 12 bases. The J segment lost 3 bases and the V segment lost 7 bases, leaving 4 bases of the junction unmatched. Germline V gene lookup returns CDR1 MNHNS and CDR2 SASEGT. The CDR3 consists of 14 residues.

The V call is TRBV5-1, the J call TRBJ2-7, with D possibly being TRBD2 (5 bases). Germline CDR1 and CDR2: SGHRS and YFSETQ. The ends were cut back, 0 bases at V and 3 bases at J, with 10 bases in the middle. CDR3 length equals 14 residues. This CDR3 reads CASSLAPGSYEQYF. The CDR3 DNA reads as TGCGCCAGCAGCTTGGCCCCTGGGAGCTACGAGCAGTACTTC.

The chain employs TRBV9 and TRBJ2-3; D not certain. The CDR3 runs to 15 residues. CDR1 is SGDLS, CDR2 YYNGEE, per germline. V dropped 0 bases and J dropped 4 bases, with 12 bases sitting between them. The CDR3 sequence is CASSVERRRPDTQYF. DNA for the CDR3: TGTGCCAGCAGCGTAGAGAGGCGTCGGCCAGATACGCAGTATTTT.

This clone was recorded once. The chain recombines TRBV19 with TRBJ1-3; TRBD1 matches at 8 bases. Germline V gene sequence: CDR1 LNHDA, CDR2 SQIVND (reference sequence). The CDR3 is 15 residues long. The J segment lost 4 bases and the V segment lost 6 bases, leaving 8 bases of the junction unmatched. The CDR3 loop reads CASSRGQGGGNTIYF. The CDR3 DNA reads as TGTGCCAGTAGCCGTGGACAGGGCGGGGGAAACACCATATATTTT.

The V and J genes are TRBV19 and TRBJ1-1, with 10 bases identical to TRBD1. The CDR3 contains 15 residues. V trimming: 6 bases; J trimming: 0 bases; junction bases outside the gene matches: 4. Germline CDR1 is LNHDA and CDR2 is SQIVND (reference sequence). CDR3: CASSRDRGLNTEAFF. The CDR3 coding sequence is TGTGCCAGTAGCAGGGACAGGGGTCTGAACACTGAAGCTTTCTTT.

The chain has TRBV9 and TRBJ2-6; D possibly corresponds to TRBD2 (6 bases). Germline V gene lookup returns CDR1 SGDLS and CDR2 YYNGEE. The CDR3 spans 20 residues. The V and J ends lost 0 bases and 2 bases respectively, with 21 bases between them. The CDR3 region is CASSVALLEGRYTGANVLTF. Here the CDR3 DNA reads TGTGCCAGCAGCGTAGCCCTCCTAGAGGGGAGGTATACTGGGGCCAACGTCCTGACTTTC.

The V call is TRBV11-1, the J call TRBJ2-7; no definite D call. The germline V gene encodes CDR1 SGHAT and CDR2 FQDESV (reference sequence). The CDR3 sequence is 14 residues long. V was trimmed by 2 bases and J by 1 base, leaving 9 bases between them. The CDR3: CASSLNRHSYEQYF. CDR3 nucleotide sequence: TGTGCCAGCAGCTTAAACCGACATTCCTACGAGCAGTACTTC. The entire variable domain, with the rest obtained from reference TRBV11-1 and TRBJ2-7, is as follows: EAEVAQSPRYKITEKSQAVAFWCDPISGHATLYWYRQILGQGPELLVQFQDESVVDDSQLPKDRFSAERLKGVDSTLKIQPAELGDSAMYLCASSLNRHSYEQYFGPGTRLTVT.

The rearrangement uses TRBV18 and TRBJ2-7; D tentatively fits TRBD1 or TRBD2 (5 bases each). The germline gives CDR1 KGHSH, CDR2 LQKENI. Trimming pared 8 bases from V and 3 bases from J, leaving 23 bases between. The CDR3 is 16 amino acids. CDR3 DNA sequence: TGTGCCAGCACACATATCAGTTGGGGGTCTGACTACGAGCAGTACTTC. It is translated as CASTHISWGSDYEQYF.

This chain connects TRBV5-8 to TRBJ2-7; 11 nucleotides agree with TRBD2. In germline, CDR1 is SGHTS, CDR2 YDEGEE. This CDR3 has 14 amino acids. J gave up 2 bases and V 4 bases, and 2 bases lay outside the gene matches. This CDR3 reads CASSRLAGPYEQYF. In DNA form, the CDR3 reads TGTGCCAGCAGCCGACTAGCGGGACCCTACGAGCAGTACTTC.

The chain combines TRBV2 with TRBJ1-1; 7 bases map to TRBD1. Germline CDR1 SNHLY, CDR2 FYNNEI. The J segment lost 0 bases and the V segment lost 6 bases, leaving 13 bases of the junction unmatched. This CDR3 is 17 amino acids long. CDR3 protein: CASRTRPGGDMNTEAFF. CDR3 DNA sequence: TGTGCCAGCAGAACTAGACCAGGGGGGGACATGAACACTGAAGCTTTCTTT.

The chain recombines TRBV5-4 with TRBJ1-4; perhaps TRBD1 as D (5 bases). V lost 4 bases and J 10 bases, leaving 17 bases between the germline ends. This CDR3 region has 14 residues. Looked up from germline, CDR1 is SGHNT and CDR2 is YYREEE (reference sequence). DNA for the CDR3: TGTGCCAGCAGCCCCGGCGCGGGACTAGGAAAACTGTTTTTT. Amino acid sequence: CASSPGAGLGKLFF.

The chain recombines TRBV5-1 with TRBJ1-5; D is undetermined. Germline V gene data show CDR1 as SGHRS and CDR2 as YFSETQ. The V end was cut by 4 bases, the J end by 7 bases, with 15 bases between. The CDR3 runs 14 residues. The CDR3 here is CASSPMGQGQPQHF. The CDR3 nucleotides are TGCGCCAGCAGCCCGATGGGTCAAGGGCAGCCCCAGCATTTT.

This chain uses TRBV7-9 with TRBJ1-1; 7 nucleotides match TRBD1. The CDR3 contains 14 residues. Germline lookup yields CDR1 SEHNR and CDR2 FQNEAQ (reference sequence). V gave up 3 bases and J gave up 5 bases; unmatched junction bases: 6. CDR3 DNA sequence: TGTGCCAGCAGCTTCGTACAGGGGCGGACTGAAGCTTTCTTT. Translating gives CASSFVQGRTEAFF.

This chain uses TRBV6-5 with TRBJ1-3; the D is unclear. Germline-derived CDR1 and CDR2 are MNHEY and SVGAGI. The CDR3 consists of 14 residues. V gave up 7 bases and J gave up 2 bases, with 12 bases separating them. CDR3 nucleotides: TGTGCCAGCACCGCAAGTGGGCCTGGAAACACCATATATTTT. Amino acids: CASTASGPGNTIYF.

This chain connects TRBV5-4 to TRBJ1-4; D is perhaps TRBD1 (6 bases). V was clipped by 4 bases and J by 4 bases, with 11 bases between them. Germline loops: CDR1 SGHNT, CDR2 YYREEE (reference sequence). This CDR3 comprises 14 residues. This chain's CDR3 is CASSRGGGNEKLFF. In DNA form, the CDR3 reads TGTGCCAGCAGCCGAGGGGGGGGTAATGAAAAACTGTTTTTT. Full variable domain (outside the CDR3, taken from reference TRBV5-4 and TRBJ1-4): ETGVTQSPTHLIKTRGQQVTLRCSSQSGHNTVSWYQQALGQGPQFIFQYYREEENGRGNFPPRFSGLQFPNYSSELNVNALELDDSALYLCASSRGGGNEKLFFGSGTQLSVL.

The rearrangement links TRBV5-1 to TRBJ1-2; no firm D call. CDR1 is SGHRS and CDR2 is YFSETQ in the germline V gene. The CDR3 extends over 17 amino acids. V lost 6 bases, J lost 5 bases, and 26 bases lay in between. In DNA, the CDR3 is TGCGCCAGCAAGTTTGGAACTTTTTTAGACCCGCAATATGGCTACACCTTC. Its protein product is CASKFGTFLDPQYGYTF.

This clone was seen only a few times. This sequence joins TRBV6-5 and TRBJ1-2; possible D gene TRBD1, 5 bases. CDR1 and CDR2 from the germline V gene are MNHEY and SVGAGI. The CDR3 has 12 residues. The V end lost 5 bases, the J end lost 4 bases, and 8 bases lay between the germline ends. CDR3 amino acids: CASSHDSYGYTF. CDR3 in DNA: TGTGCCAGCAGTCACGACAGCTATGGCTACACCTTC.

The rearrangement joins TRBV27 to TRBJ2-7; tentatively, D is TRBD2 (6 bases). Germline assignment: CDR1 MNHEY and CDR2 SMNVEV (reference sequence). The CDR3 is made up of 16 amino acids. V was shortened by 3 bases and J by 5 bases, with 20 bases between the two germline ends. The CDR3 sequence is CASSFIPGVSEDEQYF. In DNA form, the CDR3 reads TGTGCCAGCAGTTTCATACCGGGAGTATCCGAGGACGAGCAGTACTTC.